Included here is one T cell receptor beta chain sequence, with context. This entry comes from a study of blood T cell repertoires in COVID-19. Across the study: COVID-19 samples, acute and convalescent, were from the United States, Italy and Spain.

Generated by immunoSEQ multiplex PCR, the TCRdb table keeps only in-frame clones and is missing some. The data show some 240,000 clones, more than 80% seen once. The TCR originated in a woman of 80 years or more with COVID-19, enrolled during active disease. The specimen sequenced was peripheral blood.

The chain's CDR3 is CASRQGGETQYF. Here the CDR3 DNA reads TGTGCCAGCAGGCAGGGGGGAGAGACCCAGTACTTC. The chain is built from TRBV2 and TRBJ2-5; perhaps TRBD1 as D (7 bases). The CDR3 has 12 residues. Germline-derived CDR1 and CDR2 are SNHLY and FYNNEI. Between the trimmed V and J ends, which lost 6 bases and 4 bases, there was a span of 9 bases.